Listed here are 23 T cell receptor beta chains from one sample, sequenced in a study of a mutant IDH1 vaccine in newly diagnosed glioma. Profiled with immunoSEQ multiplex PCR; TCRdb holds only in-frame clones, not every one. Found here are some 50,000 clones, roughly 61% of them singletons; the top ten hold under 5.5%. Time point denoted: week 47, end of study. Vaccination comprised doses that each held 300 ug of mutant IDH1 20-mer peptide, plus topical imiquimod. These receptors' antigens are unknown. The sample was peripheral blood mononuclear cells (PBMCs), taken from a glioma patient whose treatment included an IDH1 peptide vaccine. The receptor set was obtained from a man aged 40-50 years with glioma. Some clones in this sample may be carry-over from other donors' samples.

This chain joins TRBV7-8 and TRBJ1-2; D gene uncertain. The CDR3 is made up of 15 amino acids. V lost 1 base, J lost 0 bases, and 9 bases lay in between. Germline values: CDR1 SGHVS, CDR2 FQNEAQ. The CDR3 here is CASSLGMSSNYGYTF. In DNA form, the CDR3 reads TGTGCCAGCAGCTTAGGAATGTCCTCTAACTATGGCTACACCTTC.

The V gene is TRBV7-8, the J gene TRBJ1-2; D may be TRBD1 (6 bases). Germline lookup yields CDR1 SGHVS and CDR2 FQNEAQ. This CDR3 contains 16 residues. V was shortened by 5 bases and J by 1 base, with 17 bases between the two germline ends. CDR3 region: CASSEREGGINYGYTF. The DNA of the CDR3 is TGTGCCAGCAGCGAGCGGGAGGGGGGGATTAACTATGGCTACACCTTC.

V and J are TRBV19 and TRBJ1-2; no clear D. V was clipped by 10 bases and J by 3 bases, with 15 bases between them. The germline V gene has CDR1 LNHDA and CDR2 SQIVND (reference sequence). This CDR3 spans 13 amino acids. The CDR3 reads CATSRRRDYGYTF. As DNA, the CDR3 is TGTGCCACTTCCAGGAGGCGCGACTATGGCTACACCTTC.

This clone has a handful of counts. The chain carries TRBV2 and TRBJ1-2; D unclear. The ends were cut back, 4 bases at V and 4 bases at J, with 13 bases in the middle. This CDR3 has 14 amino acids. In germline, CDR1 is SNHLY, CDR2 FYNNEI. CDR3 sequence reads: CASSGDDGIYGYTF. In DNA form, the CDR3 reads TGTGCCAGCAGTGGGGATGACGGAATCTATGGCTACACCTTC.

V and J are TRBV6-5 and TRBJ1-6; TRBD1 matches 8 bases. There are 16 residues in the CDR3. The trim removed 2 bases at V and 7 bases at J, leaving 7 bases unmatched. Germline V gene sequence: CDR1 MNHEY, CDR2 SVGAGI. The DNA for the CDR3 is TGTGCCAGCAGTTACCATCGACAGGGGTTGAATTCACCCCTCCACTTT. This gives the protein CASSYHRQGLNSPLHF.

The CDR3 DNA reads as TGTGCCAGCAGTGATCATCGTGGGGCGAACACTGAAGCTTTCTTT. This sequence encodes CASSDHRGANTEAFF. The rearrangement joins TRBV2 to TRBJ1-1; TRBD1 might be the D (5 bases). Trimming cost V 3 bases and J 1 base, with 12 bases left between them. Germline CDR1 and CDR2: SNHLY and FYNNEI. The CDR3 runs to 15 residues.

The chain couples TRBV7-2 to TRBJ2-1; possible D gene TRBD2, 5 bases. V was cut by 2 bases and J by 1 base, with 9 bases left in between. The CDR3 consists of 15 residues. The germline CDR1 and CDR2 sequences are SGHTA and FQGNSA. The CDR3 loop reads CASSLFTGSYNEQFF. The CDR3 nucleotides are TGTGCCAGCAGCTTATTTACGGGATCCTACAATGAGCAGTTCTTC.

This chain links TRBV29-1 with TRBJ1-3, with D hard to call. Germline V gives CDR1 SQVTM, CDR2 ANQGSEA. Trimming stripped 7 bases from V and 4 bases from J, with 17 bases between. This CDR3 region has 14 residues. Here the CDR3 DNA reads TGCAGCGACGTGACAAGCCCGCTGGGAAACACCATATATTTT. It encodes CSDVTSPLGNTIYF.

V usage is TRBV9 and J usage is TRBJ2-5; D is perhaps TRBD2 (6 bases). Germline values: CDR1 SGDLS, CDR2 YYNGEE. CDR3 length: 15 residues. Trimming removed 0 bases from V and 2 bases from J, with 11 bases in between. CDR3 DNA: TGTGCCAGCAGCGTAGCACCCAGCGGGCAAGAGACCCAGTACTTC. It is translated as CASSVAPSGQETQYF.

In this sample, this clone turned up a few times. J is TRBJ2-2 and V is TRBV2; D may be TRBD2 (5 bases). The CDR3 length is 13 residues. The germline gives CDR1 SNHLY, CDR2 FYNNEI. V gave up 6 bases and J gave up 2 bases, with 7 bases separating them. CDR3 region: CASRGANTGELFF. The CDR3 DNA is TGTGCCAGCAGGGGAGCCAACACCGGGGAGCTGTTTTTT. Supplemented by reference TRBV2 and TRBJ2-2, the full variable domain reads EPEVTQTPSHQVTQMGQEVILRCVPISNHLYFYWYRQILGQKVEFLVSFYNNEISEKSEIFDDQFSVERPDGSNFTLKIRSTKLEDSAMYFCASRGANTGELFFGEGSRLTVL.

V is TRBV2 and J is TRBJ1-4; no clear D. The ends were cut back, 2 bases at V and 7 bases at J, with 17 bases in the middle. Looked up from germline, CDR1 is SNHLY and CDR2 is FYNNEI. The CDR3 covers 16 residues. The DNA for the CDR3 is TGTGCCAGCAGTGAAAGACCCGACCCCTGGGGTGAAAAACTGTTTTTT. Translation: CASSERPDPWGEKLFF.

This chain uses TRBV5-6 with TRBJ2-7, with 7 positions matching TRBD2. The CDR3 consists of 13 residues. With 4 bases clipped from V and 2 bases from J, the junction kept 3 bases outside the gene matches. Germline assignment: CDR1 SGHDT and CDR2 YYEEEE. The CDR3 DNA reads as TGTGCCAGCAGCGCCGGGGGGACCTACGAGCAGTACTTC. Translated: CASSAGGTYEQYF. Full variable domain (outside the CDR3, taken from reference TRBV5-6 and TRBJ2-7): DAGVTQSPTHLIKTRGQQVTLRCSPKSGHDTVSWYQQALGQGPQFIFQYYEEEERQRGNFPDRFSGHQFPNYSSELNVNALLLGDSALYLCASSAGGTYEQYFGPGTRLTVT.

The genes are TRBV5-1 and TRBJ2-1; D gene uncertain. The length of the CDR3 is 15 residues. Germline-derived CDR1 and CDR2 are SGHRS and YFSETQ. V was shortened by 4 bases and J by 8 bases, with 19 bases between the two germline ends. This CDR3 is CASSPSHPPMDEQFF. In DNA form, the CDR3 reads TGCGCCAGCAGCCCAAGCCACCCGCCGATGGATGAGCAGTTCTTC.

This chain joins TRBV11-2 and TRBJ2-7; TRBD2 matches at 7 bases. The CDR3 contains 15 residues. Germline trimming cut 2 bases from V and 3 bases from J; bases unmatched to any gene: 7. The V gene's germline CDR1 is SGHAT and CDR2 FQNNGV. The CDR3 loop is CASSLWGGDGYEQYF. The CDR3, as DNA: TGTGCCAGCAGCTTATGGGGGGGGGATGGCTACGAGCAGTACTTC.

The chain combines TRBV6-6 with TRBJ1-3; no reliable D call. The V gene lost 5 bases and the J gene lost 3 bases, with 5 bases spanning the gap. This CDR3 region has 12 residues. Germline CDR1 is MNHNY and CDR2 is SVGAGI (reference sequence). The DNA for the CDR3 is TGTGCCAGCAGTCCCGGTGGAAACACCATATATTTT. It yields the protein CASSPGGNTIYF.

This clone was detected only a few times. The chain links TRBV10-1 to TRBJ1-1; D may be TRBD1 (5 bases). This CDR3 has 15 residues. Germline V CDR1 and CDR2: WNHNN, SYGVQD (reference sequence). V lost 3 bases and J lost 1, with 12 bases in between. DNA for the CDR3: TGCGCCAGCAGTGACCCCGGGACGGGGAACACTGAAGCTTTCTTT. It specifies CASSDPGTGNTEAFF.

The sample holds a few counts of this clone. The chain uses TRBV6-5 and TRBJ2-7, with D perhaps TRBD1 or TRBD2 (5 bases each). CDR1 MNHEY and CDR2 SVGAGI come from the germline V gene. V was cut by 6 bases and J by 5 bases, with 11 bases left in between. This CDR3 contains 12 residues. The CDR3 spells CASRLRGHEQYF. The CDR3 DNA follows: TGTGCCAGCAGGTTGAGGGGACACGAGCAGTACTTC.

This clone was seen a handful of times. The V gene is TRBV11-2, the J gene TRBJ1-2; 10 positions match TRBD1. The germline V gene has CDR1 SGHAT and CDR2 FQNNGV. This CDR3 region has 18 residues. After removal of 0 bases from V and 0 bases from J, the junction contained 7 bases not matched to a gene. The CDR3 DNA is TGTGCCAGCAGCTTAGATCGGAGGACAGGGGGAGCTAACTATGGCTACACCTTC. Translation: CASSLDRRTGGANYGYTF.

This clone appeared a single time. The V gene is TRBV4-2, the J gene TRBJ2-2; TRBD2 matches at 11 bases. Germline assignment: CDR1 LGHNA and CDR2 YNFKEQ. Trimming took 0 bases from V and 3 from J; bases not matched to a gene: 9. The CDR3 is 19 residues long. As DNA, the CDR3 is TGTGCCAGCAGCCAAGAGTCGCCTAGCGGGGGGCGTTACACCGGGGAGCTGTTTTTT. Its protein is CASSQESPSGGRYTGELFF.

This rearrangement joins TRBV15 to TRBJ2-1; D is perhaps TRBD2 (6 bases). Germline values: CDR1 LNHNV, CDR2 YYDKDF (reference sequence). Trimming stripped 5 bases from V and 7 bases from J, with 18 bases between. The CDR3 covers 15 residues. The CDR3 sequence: CATSFGRETLNEQFF. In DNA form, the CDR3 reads TGTGCCACCAGCTTCGGACGGGAGACTTTGAATGAGCAGTTCTTC.

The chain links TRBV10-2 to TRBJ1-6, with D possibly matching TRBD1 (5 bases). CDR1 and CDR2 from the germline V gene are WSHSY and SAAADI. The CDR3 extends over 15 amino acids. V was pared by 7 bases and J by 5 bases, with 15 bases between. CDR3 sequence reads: CASTVQGGNNSPLHF. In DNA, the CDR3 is TGCGCCAGCACCGTCCAGGGAGGGAATAATTCACCCCTCCACTTT.

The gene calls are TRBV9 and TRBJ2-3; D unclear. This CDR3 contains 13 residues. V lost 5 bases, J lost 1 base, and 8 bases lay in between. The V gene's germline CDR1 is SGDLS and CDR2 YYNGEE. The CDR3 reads CASSGHRTDTQYF. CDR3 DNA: TGTGCCAGCAGTGGGCACCGCACAGATACGCAGTATTTT.

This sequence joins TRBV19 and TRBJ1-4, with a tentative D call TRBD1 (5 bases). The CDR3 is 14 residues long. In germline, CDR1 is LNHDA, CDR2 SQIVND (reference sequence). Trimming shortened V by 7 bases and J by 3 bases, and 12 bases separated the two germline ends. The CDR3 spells CASISGRPNEKLFF. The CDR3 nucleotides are TGTGCCAGTATTTCGGGACGGCCTAATGAAAAACTGTTTTTT.